A single T cell receptor beta chain is shown here with its context. The sample originates from a study of blood T cell repertoires in COVID-19. Whole-study context: Both acute and convalescent COVID-19 samples were obtained from the United States, Italy and Spain. PBMCs, B-cell-depleted T cells, or T cells were the source of the cDNA or gDNA that made up the material.

The method was immunoSEQ multiplex PCR; TCRdb's version includes in-frame clones alone and lacks a portion of them. The profile shows more than 250,000 clones, around nine tenths of them singletons. V was pared by 6 bases and J by 2 bases, with 17 bases between. Germline V gives CDR1 SGHVS, CDR2 FQNEAQ. CDR3 length: 16 amino acids. This chain links TRBV7-8 with TRBJ2-1; TRBD2 is a possible D gene (5 bases). The receptor was derived from a man aged 45-65 years with active or convalescent COVID-19. Source material: peripheral blood. This CDR3 reads CASRSNSGLAYNEQFF. Written as DNA, the CDR3 is TGTGCCAGCAGGTCGAATTCTGGACTCGCCTACAATGAGCAGTTCTTC.